The 6 T cell receptor beta chains presented below share a single source sample, sequenced in a study of cytomegalovirus exposure and HLA in healthy donors. With 60 Vbeta and 13 Jbeta primers, the PCR was carried out. Clones were sequenced by immunoSEQ multiplex PCR, and TCRdb holds only the in-frame ones, with some missing. The table has fewer than 300,000 clones, roughly 80% seen once. The sequenced sample was PBMCs. All receptors come from a girl aged 2 to 10 in good health and CMV-seronegative.

The chain uses TRBV12-5 and TRBJ2-7, with a possible D match to TRBD2 (5 bases). The CDR3 extends over 16 amino acids. The germline V and J ends were trimmed by 0 bases and 7 bases, with 19 bases remaining between them. Per the germline V gene, CDR1 is LGHNT and CDR2 is FRNRAP. CDR3 nucleotide sequence: TGTGCTAGTGGTTTGGTACGAGGGTTCCCCCCTGAGGAGCAGTACTTC. Translating it yields CASGLVRGFPPEEQYF.

The chain uses TRBV5-1 and TRBJ2-6; TRBD1 matches at 9 bases. The V gene's germline CDR1 is SGHRS and CDR2 YFSETQ. CDR3 length equals 23 residues. The trim removed 3 bases at V and 2 bases at J, leaving 24 bases unmatched. The CDR3 reads CASSWIRDRAFSRSLTGANVLTF. For the CDR3, the DNA is TGCGCCAGCAGCTGGATCCGGGACAGGGCGTTTTCTCGATCTTTGACTGGGGCCAACGTCCTGACTTTC.

The rearrangement uses TRBV5-5 and TRBJ1-5; D not certain. The CDR3 has 14 residues. The V end was cut by 3 bases, the J end by 0 bases, with 7 bases between. Germline V gene data show CDR1 as SGHKS and CDR2 as YYEKEE (reference sequence). CDR3: CASSWEDSNQPQHF. CDR3 DNA: TGTGCCAGCAGCTGGGAGGATAGCAATCAGCCCCAGCATTTT.

V is TRBV11-2 and J is TRBJ2-7, with 8 positions matching TRBD1. Looked up from germline, CDR1 is SGHAT and CDR2 is FQNNGV. V was pared by 4 bases and J by 5 bases, with 4 bases of the junction left unmatched. There are 13 residues in the CDR3. DNA of the CDR3: TGTGCCAGCAGCTCCTACAGGGGGAACGAGCAGTACTTC. It translates to CASSSYRGNEQYF.

The V and J genes are TRBV6-5 and TRBJ1-4, with D perhaps TRBD1 (5 bases). The CDR3 is 15 residues long. The germline V and J ends were trimmed by 0 bases and 5 bases, with 10 bases remaining between them. The germline CDR1 and CDR2 sequences are MNHEY and SVGAGI. Here the CDR3 DNA reads TGTGCCAGCAGTTACTCGAGGGAGGGGAATGAAAAACTGTTTTTT. Its translation is CASSYSREGNEKLFF.

This clone has more than one count but fewer than ten. The chain is built from TRBV19 and TRBJ2-7; no clear D gene. The germline CDR1 and CDR2 sequences are LNHDA and SQIVND (reference sequence). Trimming took off 1 base at V and 5 bases at J, with 15 bases between the two ends. This CDR3 comprises 15 residues. CDR3 coding DNA: TGTGCCAGTAGTATAGTGGCGGAGAATATCCACGAGCAGTACTTC. Its protein product is CASSIVAENIHEQYF.